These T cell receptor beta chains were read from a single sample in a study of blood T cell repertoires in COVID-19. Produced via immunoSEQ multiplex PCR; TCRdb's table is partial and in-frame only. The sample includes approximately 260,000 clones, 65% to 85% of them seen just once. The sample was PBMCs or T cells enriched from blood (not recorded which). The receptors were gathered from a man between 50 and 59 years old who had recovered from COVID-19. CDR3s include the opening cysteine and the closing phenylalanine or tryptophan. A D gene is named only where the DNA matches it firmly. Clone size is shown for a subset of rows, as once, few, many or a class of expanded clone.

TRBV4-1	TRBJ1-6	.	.	CASSQDDRTPLHF	TGCGCCAGCAGCCAAGACGACAGGACGCCCCTCCACTTT
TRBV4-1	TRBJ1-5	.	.	CASSPTGINQPQHF	TGCGCCAGCAGCCCGACGGGTATCAATCAGCCCCAGCATTTT
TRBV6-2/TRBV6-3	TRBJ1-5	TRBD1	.	CASSTQGQANQPQHF	TGTGCCAGCAGTACTCAGGGACAGGCCAATCAGCCCCAGCATTTT
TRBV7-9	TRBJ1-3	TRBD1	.	CASSFQDRGNTIYF	TGTGCCAGCAGCTTCCAGGACAGGGGAAACACCATATATTTT
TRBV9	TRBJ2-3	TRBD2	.	CASSASGGAADTQYF	TGTGCCAGCAGCGCTAGCGGGGGGGCTGCAGATACGCAGTATTTT
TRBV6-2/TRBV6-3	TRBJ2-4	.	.	CASSRGPSIVAKNIQYF	TGTGCCAGCAGTAGAGGGCCCTCCATAGTTGCCAAAAACATTCAGTACTTC
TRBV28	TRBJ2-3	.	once	CASELQGGVGTDTQYF	TGTGCCAGCGAACTACAGGGAGGGGTCGGAACAGATACGCAGTATTTT
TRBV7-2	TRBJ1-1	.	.	CASSYSTGNTEAFF	TGTGCCAGCAGCTATTCGACTGGGAACACTGAAGCTTTCTTT
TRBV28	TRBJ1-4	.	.	CASRLQTGTNEKLFF	TGTGCCAGCAGACTCCAGACAGGTACTAATGAAAAACTGTTTTTT
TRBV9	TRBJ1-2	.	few	CASSVDESYGYTF	TGTGCCAGCAGCGTAGATGAGTCTTATGGCTACACCTTC
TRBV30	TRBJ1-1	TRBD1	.	CAWQGALNTEAFF	TGTGCCTGGCAGGGGGCTCTGAACACTGAAGCTTTCTTT
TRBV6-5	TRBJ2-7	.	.	CASTKSRGTSYEQYF	TGTGCCAGCACCAAGAGTAGGGGGACCTCCTACGAGCAGTACTTC
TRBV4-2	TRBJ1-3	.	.	CASSQELAGNTIYF	TGTGCCAGCAGCCAAGAACTCGCCGGAAACACCATATATTTT
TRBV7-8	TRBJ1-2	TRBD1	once	CASNKRPGQGLNPITF	TGTGCCAGCAACAAACGACCGGGACAGGGGTTAAACCCTATCACCTTC
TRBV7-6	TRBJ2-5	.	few	CASSQHHSRAWETQYF	TGTGCCAGCAGCCAACATCACTCGCGGGCGTGGGAGACCCAGTACTTC
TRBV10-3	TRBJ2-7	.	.	CAIRDKVVGYEQYF	TGTGCCATCAGAGACAAGGTGGTAGGTTACGAGCAGTACTTC
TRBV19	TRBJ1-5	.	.	CASSMRERRGNQPQHF	TGTGCCAGTAGTATGCGGGAAAGGAGAGGGAATCAGCCCCAGCATTTT
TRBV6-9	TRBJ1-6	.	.	CASKSDRMGINSPLHF	TGTGCCAGCAAATCAGACAGAATGGGGATAAATTCACCCCTCCACTTT
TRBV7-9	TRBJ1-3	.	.	CASSLDRDGNTIYF	TGTGCCAGCAGCTTAGACAGGGATGGAAACACCATATATTTT
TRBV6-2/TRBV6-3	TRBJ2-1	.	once	CASSEHRGGTVEQFF	TGTGCCAGCAGCGAGCATAGAGGGGGTACCGTCGAGCAGTTCTTC
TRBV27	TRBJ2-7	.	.	CASSYTGSYEQYF	TGTGCCAGCAGTTATACAGGCTCCTACGAGCAGTACTTC
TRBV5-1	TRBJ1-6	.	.	CASSLGPRGVNSPLHF	TGCGCCAGCAGCTTAGGGCCACGGGGGGTTAATTCACCCCTCCACTTT
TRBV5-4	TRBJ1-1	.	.	CASSPPGGVTEAFF	TGTGCCAGCAGTCCTCCGGGAGGAGTCACTGAAGCTTTCTTT
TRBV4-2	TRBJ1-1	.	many	CASSPSSRPEIAFF	TGTGCCAGCAGCCCTTCCTCGCGGCCCGAGATAGCTTTCTTT
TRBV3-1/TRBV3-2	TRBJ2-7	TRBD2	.	CASSQWTSGAYEQYF	TGTGCCAGCAGCCAATGGACTAGCGGTGCCTACGAGCAGTACTTC
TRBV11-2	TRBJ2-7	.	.	CASSLGGPGQTYEQYF	TGTGCCAGCAGCTTAGGGGGACCGGGACAAACCTACGAGCAGTACTTC
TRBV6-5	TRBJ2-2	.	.	CASSYTGANTGELFF	TGTGCCAGCAGTTACACGGGGGCGAACACCGGGGAGCTGTTTTTT
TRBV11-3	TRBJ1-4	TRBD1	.	CASSSGTVDEKLFF	TGTGCCAGCAGCTCTGGGACAGTGGATGAAAAACTGTTTTTT
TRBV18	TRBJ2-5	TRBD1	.	CASSPGQTGSSLETQYF	TGTGCCAGCTCACCGGGGCAGACAGGGAGCTCGTTAGAGACCCAGTACTTC
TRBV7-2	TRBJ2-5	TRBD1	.	CASSRGQRETQYF	TGTGCCAGCAGCCGGGGACAGCGGGAGACCCAGTACTTC
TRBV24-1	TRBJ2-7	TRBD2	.	CATSGPGLAGGEQYF	TGTGCCACCAGCGGACCGGGACTAGCGGGAGGCGAGCAGTACTTC
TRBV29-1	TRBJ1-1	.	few	CSVAAGANTEAFF	TGCAGCGTTGCCGCAGGGGCGAACACTGAAGCTTTCTTT
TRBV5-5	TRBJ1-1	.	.	CASSHRGGKNTEAFF	TGTGCCAGCAGCCACCGAGGAGGGAAAAACACTGAAGCTTTCTTT
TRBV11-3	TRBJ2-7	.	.	CASSPDPREQYF	TGTGCCAGCAGTCCGGATCCTAGGGAGCAGTACTTC
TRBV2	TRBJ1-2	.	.	CASSEVKGGGYTF	TGTGCCAGCAGTGAAGTTAAGGGAGGCGGCTACACCTTC
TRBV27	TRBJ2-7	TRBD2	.	CASSSPRLAGGREQYF	TGTGCCAGCAGTTCCCCCCGACTAGCGGGAGGGCGAGAGCAGTACTTC
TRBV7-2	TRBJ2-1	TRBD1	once	CASSLAGQNYNEQFF	TGTGCCAGCAGCTTAGCGGGACAGAACTACAATGAGCAGTTCTTC
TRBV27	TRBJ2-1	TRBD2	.	CASSFLAGRRIYNEQFF	TGTGCCAGCAGTTTTCTAGCGGGGAGAAGGATTTACAATGAGCAGTTCTTC
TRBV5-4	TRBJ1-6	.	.	CASSLVQGSPLHF	TGTGCCAGCAGCTTGGTGCAGGGTTCACCCCTCCACTTT
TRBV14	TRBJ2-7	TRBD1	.	CASSHKDRGLTYEQYF	TGTGCCAGCAGCCACAAGGACAGGGGCCTAACCTACGAGCAGTACTTC
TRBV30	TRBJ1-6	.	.	CACNNREGLLHF	TGTGCCTGTAACAACAGAGAGGGTCTCCTCCACTTT
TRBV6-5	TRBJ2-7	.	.	CGVAGMTYEQYF	TGTGGGGTTGCAGGTATGACCTACGAGCAGTACTTC
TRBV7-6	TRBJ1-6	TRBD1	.	CASSNPGQYNSPLHF	TGTGCCAGCAGCAATCCGGGACAGTATAATTCACCCCTCCACTTT
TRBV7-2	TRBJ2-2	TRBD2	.	CASSLGGRATGELFF	TGTGCCAGCAGCTTAGGCGGGAGGGCCACCGGGGAGCTGTTTTTT
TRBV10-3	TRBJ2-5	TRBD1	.	CAISESGQVQETQYF	TGTGCCATCAGTGAGTCCGGACAGGTCCAAGAGACCCAGTACTTC
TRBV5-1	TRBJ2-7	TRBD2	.	CASSNRGVLNEQYF	TGCGCCAGCAGCAACCGGGGGGTTCTCAACGAGCAGTACTTC